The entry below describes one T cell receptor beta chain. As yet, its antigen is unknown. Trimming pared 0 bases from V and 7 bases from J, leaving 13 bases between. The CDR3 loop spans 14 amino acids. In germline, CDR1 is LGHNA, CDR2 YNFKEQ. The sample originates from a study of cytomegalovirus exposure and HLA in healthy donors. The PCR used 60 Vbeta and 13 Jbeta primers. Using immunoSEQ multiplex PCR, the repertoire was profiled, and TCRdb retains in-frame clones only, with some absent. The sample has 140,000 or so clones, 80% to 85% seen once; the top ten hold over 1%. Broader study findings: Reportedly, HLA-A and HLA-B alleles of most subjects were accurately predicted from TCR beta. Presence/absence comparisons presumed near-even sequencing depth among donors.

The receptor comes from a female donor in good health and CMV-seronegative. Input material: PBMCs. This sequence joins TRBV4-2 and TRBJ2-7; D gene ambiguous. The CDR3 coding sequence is TGTGCCAGCAGCCAAGATCGAGTAGCTCAAGAGCAGTACTTC. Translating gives CASSQDRVAQEQYF.